What follows is one T cell receptor beta chain and its context. The entry originates in a study of control samples from healthy donors and cancer patients. Trimming stripped 3 bases from V and 3 bases from J, with 9 bases between. CDR3 size: 14 residues. The germline gives CDR1 SGHTA, CDR2 FQGNSA. Generated by immunoSEQ multiplex PCR, the TCRdb table keeps only in-frame clones and is missing some. In the table there are under 450,000 clones, around 90% of which are singletons. Sample: PBMCs. This chain connects TRBV7-2 to TRBJ2-1; D tentatively reads TRBD1 or TRBD2 (6 bases each). The source is a man in his forties with head and neck cancer. CDR3 nucleotide sequence: TGTGCCAGCAGCTTTAGGGGGGACTACAATGAGCAGTTCTTC. The encoded protein is CASSFRGDYNEQFF.